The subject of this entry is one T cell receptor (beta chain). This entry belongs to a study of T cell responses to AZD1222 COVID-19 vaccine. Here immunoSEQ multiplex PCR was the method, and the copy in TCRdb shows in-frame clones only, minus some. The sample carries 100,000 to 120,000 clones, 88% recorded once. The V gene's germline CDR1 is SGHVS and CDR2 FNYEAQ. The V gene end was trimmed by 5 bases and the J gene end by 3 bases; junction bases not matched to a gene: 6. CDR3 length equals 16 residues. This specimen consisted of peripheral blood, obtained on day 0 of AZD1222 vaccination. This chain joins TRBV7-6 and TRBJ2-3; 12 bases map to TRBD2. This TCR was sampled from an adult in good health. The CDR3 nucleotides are TGTGCCAGCAGCCCTCCTCTAGCGGGAGGGACAGATACGCAGTATTTT. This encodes CASSPPLAGGTDTQYF.